The 19 T cell receptor beta chains listed next were all sequenced from one sample in a study of shared clonotypes between healthy human individuals. Naive CD8 cells, CD45RO-negative and positively selected for CCR7, excluded terminally differentiated effector memory CD45RA+ cells. Clones were sequenced by immunoSEQ multiplex PCR, and TCRdb holds only the in-frame ones, with some missing. Here the sample spans under 600,000 clones, roughly 98% being singletons. The sample taken for sequencing was naive CD8+ T cells sorted from blood. These receptors were obtained from a young man in good health.

This rearrangement joins TRBV18 to TRBJ2-7, with TRBD2 matching 7 bases. V lost 2 bases and J lost 1; bases outside the gene matches: 11. The CDR3 runs to 17 residues. Germline CDR1 is KGHSH and CDR2 is LQKENI. In DNA, the CDR3 is TGTGCCAGCTCACCAAGGGGTAGCGGGCCTCTATCCTACGAGCAGTACTTC. This translates into CASSPRGSGPLSYEQYF.

This chain connects TRBV6-1 to TRBJ1-1, with TRBD1 identical over 8 bases. Germline V CDR1 and CDR2: MNHNS, SASEGT. V lost 4 bases and J lost 1; bases outside the gene matches: 5. This CDR3 region has 15 residues. The CDR3 coding sequence is TGTGCCAGCAGTGCAGGGGGCGCCAAGAACACTGAAGCTTTCTTT. Its protein is CASSAGGAKNTEAFF.

This chain links TRBV30 with TRBJ2-5; D gene ambiguous. The CDR3 is 11 residues long. V was trimmed by 5 bases and J by 1 base, leaving 5 bases between them. CDR1 and CDR2 (germline): GTSNPN, SVGIG (reference sequence). Here the CDR3 reads CAWDLQETQYF. The CDR3 nucleotides are TGTGCCTGGGACCTCCAAGAGACCCAGTACTTC. Together with reference TRBV30 and TRBJ2-5, the CDR3 gives the full variable domain: SQTIHQWPATLVQPVGSPLSLECTVEGTSNPNLYWYRQAAGRGLQLLFYSVGIGQISSEVPQNLSASRPQDRQFILSSKKLLLSDSGFYLCAWDLQETQYFGPGTRLLVL.

The rearrangement joins TRBV7-9 to TRBJ1-1, with D perhaps TRBD1 (5 bases). Trimming removed 3 bases at V and 0 bases at J, with 17 bases between. This CDR3 is built from 17 residues. Germline V gene sequence: CDR1 SEHNR, CDR2 FQNEAQ (reference sequence). CDR3 nucleotide sequence: TGTGCCAGCAGCTTCGTGGGGCAGGGACCTATGAACACTGAAGCTTTCTTT. This gives the protein CASSFVGQGPMNTEAFF.

This chain connects TRBV7-8 to TRBJ2-7; D may be TRBD1 (6 bases). The CDR3 extends over 13 amino acids. Germline CDR1 is SGHVS and CDR2 is FQNEAQ. V dropped 4 bases and J dropped 3 bases, with 10 bases sitting between them. The DNA for the CDR3 is TGTGCCAGCAGCTCGAGGGGGTACTACGAGCAGTACTTC. Its translation is CASSSRGYYEQYF. The entire variable domain, with the rest obtained from reference TRBV7-8 and TRBJ2-7, is as follows: GAGVSQSPRYKVAKRGQDVALRCDPISGHVSLFWYQQALGQGPEFLTYFQNEAQLDKSGLPSDRFFAERPEGSVSTLKIQRTQQEDSAVYLCASSSRGYYEQYFGPGTRLTVT.

J is TRBJ2-7 and V is TRBV15; 12 bases match TRBD2. This CDR3 has 16 amino acids. The V and J ends lost 3 bases and 2 bases, in that order; junction bases with no gene match: 5. Germline loops: CDR1 LNHNV, CDR2 YYDKDF (reference sequence). The CDR3 nucleotides read TGTGCCACCAGCAGTCTGGGACTAGCGGGCACCTACGAGCAGTACTTC. Its translation is CATSSLGLAGTYEQYF.

V usage is TRBV6-6 and J usage is TRBJ2-2; 7 bases agree with TRBD1. This CDR3 spans 14 amino acids. Trimming at V came to 2 bases and at J to 8 bases, leaving 5 bases not matched to a gene. Germline lookup yields CDR1 MNHNY and CDR2 SVGAGI (reference sequence). CDR3 nucleotide sequence: TGTGCCAGCAGTTACACAGGGGCGTCGGGGGAGCTGTTTTTT. Residues: CASSYTGASGELFF.

CDR3 coding DNA: TGTGCCAGCAGACCCCCGGGACTAAGACACGACGAGCAGTACTTC. This sequence encodes CASRPPGLRHDEQYF. The chain combines TRBV27 with TRBJ2-7; 7 nucleotides align to TRBD2. The germline CDR1 and CDR2 sequences are MNHEY and SMNVEV (reference sequence). The CDR3 has 15 residues. V lost 6 bases to trimming and J lost 5 bases; unmatched junction nucleotides: 13.

The chain combines TRBV7-9 with TRBJ2-7; TRBD2 aligns across 7 bases. The ends lost 9 bases at V and 2 bases at J; junction bases unmatched: 7. The CDR3 totals 13 residues. Germline CDR1 reads SEHNR; CDR2 reads FQNEAQ (reference sequence). The CDR3 nucleotides read TGTGCCAGTAAAAAGGGAGGGACCTACGAGCAGTACTTC. This encodes CASKKGGTYEQYF.

The genes are TRBV7-6 and TRBJ2-3; TRBD2 matches at 7 bases. The CDR3 spans 13 residues. Germline CDR1 SGHVS, CDR2 FNYEAQ. V gave up 5 bases and J gave up 6 bases; unmatched junction bases: 5. DNA for the CDR3: TGTGCCAGCAGCCCTCGGGACTACGATACGCAGTATTTT. Translation: CASSPRDYDTQYF. Based on the CDR3 plus reference TRBV7-6 and TRBJ2-3, the full variable domain is GAGVSQSPRYKVTKRGQDVALRCDPISGHVSLYWYRQALGQGPEFLTYFNYEAQQDKSGLPNDRFSAERPEGSISTLTIQRTEQRDSAMYRCASSPRDYDTQYFGPGTRLTVL.

For this clone: The identical CDR3 is also encoded by other nucleotide sequences in the sample. The V gene is TRBV5-6, the J gene TRBJ2-7; 7 bases are shared with TRBD1. Germline assignment: CDR1 SGHDT and CDR2 YYEEEE. V shed 1 base and J 2 bases; nucleotides not matched to a gene: 0. This CDR3 has 13 residues. CDR3 DNA sequence: TGTGCCAGCAGCTTGCAGGGGGCCTACGAGCAGTACTTC. Residues: CASSLQGAYEQYF.

The genes are TRBV15 and TRBJ1-1; D is perhaps TRBD1 (5 bases). V was trimmed by 7 bases and J by 3 bases, leaving 15 bases between them. This CDR3 comprises 14 residues. Per germline, CDR1 LNHNV and CDR2 YYDKDF (reference sequence). The CDR3 DNA sequence: TGTGCCACCAAGTTAACAGGTTGGGACACTGAAGCTTTCTTT. It yields the protein CATKLTGWDTEAFF.

The count of this clone is one. The chain carries TRBV13 and TRBJ1-1, with a weak D call TRBD1 (5 bases). The CDR3 totals 16 residues. The ends were cut back, 0 bases at V and 7 bases at J, with 18 bases in the middle. Per the germline V gene, CDR1 is PRHDT and CDR2 is FYEKMQ (reference sequence). CDR3 in amino acids: CASSLGTAPGKHEAFF. The CDR3 DNA reads as TGTGCCAGCAGCTTAGGGACAGCCCCAGGGAAGCATGAAGCTTTCTTT.

The CDR3 protein is CASSHTSGEISYEQYF. The DNA of the CDR3 is TGTGCCAGTAGTCATACTAGCGGGGAGATCTCCTACGAGCAGTACTTC. The chain employs TRBV19 and TRBJ2-7; 10 bases match TRBD2. CDR3 length: 16 amino acids. CDR1 is LNHDA, CDR2 SQIVND, per germline (reference sequence). The V gene end was trimmed by 5 bases and the J gene end by 0 bases; junction bases not matched to a gene: 7.

The DNA for the CDR3 is TGTGCCAGCAGCCAGAACCAGTTGAACACTGAAGCTTTCTTT. This gives the protein CASSQNQLNTEAFF. The rearrangement joins TRBV16 to TRBJ1-1; no reliable D call. The CDR3 sequence is 14 residues long. Germline CDR1 and CDR2: KGHSY and FQNENV. Trimming pared 3 bases from V and 0 bases from J, leaving 8 bases between.

V is TRBV15 and J is TRBJ2-3, with TRBD2 matching over 14 bases. The CDR3 covers 21 residues. The germline CDR1 and CDR2 sequences are LNHNV and YYDKDF (reference sequence). The junction had 17 bases not matched to a gene; V was cut back by 4 bases and J by 2 bases. The CDR3 sequence is CATSNAHPGLAGVANTDTQYF. CDR3 bases: TGTGCCACCAGCAACGCCCACCCGGGACTAGCGGGAGTGGCCAACACAGATACGCAGTATTTT.

The chain uses TRBV27 and TRBJ1-2; possibly TRBD1 for D (5 bases). This CDR3 has 14 residues. Germline lookup yields CDR1 MNHEY and CDR2 SMNVEV (reference sequence). V lost 1 base and J 7 bases, leaving 13 bases between the germline ends. Written as DNA, the CDR3 is TGTGCCAGCAGTTTATGGCCGGGGGAGGGTGGCTACACCTTC. Protein product: CASSLWPGEGGYTF.

J is TRBJ1-2 and V is TRBV5-1; D may be TRBD1 (5 bases). CDR1 and CDR2 from the germline V gene are SGHRS and YFSETQ. Trimming removed 0 bases from V and 3 bases from J, with 15 bases in between. This CDR3 has 16 amino acids. The CDR3: CASSLDRSGTDYGYTF. CDR3 in DNA: TGCGCCAGCAGCTTGGATAGGTCGGGGACGGACTATGGCTACACCTTC.

The genes are TRBV7-9 and TRBJ2-5, with 9 nucleotides matching TRBD1. The CDR3 runs 15 residues. In germline, CDR1 is SEHNR, CDR2 FQNEAQ (reference sequence). With 4 bases clipped from V and 2 bases from J, the junction kept 5 bases outside the gene matches. CDR3 bases: TGTGCCAGCAGCTACAGGGGGCTAGGGCAAGAGACCCAGTACTTC. Its translation: CASSYRGLGQETQYF.